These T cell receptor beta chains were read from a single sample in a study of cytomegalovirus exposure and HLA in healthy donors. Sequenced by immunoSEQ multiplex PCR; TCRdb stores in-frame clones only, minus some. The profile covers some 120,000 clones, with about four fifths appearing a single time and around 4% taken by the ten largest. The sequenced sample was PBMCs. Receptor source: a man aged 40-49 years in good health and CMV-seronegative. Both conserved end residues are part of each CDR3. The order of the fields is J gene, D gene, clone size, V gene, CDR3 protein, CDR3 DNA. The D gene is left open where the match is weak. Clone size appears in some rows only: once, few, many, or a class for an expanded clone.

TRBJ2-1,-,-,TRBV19,CASSEYNEQFF,TGTGCCAGTAGCGAGTACAATGAGCAGTTCTTC
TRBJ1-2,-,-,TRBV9,CASSVQGGYTF,TGTGCCAGCAGCGTACAGGGGGGCTACACCTTC
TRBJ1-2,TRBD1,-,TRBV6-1,CANKQTGSFGYTF,TGTGCCAACAAACAGACAGGGTCTTTCGGCTACACCTTC
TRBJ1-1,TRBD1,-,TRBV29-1,CSVLGQGGTEAFF,TGCAGCGTTCTCGGACAGGGAGGGACTGAAGCTTTCTTT
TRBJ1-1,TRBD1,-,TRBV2,CASGRDRGNTEAFF,TGTGCCAGCGGCCGGGACAGGGGGAACACTGAAGCTTTCTTT
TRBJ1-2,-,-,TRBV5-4,CASSIPWAQSEGYTF,TGTGCCAGCAGTATTCCCTGGGCGCAATCAGAAGGCTACACCTTC
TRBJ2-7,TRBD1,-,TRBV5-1,CASSLEGWDRGYEQYF,TGCGCCAGCAGCTTGGAGGGATGGGACAGGGGGTACGAGCAGTACTTC
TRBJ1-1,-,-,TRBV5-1,CASSLFQANTEAFF,TGCGCCAGCAGCTTGTTCCAGGCGAACACTGAAGCTTTCTTT
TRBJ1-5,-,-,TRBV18,CASSPPGAGVGNQPQHF,TGTGCCAGCTCACCACCGGGCGCAGGGGTCGGCAATCAGCCCCAGCATTTT
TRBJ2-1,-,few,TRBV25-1,CASRRQINEQFF,TGTGCCAGCAGAAGACAGATCAATGAGCAGTTCTTC
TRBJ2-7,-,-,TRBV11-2,CASSTTPTAYEQYF,TGTGCCAGCAGCACGACACCGACGGCATACGAGCAGTACTTC
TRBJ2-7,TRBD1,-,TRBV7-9,CASSLEDRGIYEQYF,TGTGCCAGCAGCTTGGAGGACAGGGGGATATACGAGCAGTACTTC
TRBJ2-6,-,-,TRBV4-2,CASSQVWRGPSGANVLTF,TGTGCCAGCAGCCAAGTATGGAGGGGCCCCTCTGGGGCCAACGTCCTGACTTTC
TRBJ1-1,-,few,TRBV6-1,CASGKPSGTEAFF,TGTGCCAGCGGCAAGCCCTCGGGAACTGAAGCTTTCTTT